This paragraph covers one T cell receptor (beta chain) sequence. What it recognizes is unknown. Subsets obtained from CD4+ cells comprised CD45RA+ naive and CD45RA-negative memory cells. This CDR3 has 13 amino acids. Germline V gene data show CDR1 as MNHNS and CDR2 as SASEGT. V gave up 7 bases and J gave up 3 bases; unmatched junction bases: 3. The sample originates from a study of shared clonotypes between healthy human individuals. Overall study findings and caveats: Naive subsets generally had larger estimated richness than memory subsets. Clonotype sharing levels among donors were expected to vary with sequencing depth. Tissues were not sampled, only blood, and their repertoires likely differ.

TCRdb's table, derived via immunoSEQ multiplex PCR, lists solely in-frame clones and lacks some. This sample has about 1.1 million clones, with approximately 80% found just once. The sequence was collected from a man aged 18 to 30 in good health. Some clones in this sample may be carry-over from other donors' samples. The sequencing input was memory CD4+ T cells from PBMCs. The subset is: CD45RA-negative fraction. The rearrangement uses TRBV6-1 and TRBJ1-2, with 9 bases aligning to TRBD1. The CDR3 reads CASTWDRDYGYTF. CDR3 DNA sequence: TGTGCCAGCACCTGGGACAGGGACTATGGCTACACCTTC.